This entry lists 17 T cell receptor beta chains sequenced from one sample in a study of blood T cell repertoires in COVID-19. Data came from immunoSEQ multiplex PCR; TCRdb stores just in-frame clones and leaves some out. The data show about 240,000 clones, roughly 85% seen once. The specimen was peripheral blood. The receptor source for this set is a man in his forties or fifties with COVID-19, enrolled during active disease.

This chain links TRBV7-2 with TRBJ1-5; tentatively, D is TRBD1 (5 bases). V lost 4 bases, J lost 7 bases, and 11 bases lay in between. The CDR3 extends over 13 amino acids. Germline CDR1 and CDR2: SGHTA and FQGNSA. The CDR3 DNA is TGTGCCAGCAGCTGGGGGGATTCCCAGCCCCAGCATTTT. Protein product: CASSWGDSQPQHF.

This clone was recorded a few times. This chain links TRBV30 with TRBJ2-5; TRBD2 agrees at 7 bases. V shed 1 base and J 2 bases; nucleotides not matched to a gene: 4. This CDR3 is built from 14 residues. Germline CDR1 reads GTSNPN; CDR2 reads SVGIG (reference sequence). The CDR3: CAWSAAGRQETQYF. The CDR3 DNA sequence: TGTGCCTGGAGTGCCGCCGGGAGGCAAGAGACCCAGTACTTC.

The rearrangement links TRBV7-2 to TRBJ2-6, with D unclear. Germline CDR1 and CDR2: SGHTA and FQGNSA. V lost 7 bases and J 2 bases, leaving 9 bases between the germline ends. The CDR3 contains 14 residues. CDR3 loop: CASNFQAGANVLTF. The CDR3 DNA is TGTGCCAGCAATTTCCAGGCTGGGGCCAACGTCCTGACTTTC.

The V call is TRBV5-4, the J call TRBJ1-1; D unresolved. V was trimmed by 1 base and J by 8 bases, leaving 21 bases between them. Germline CDR1 reads SGHNT; CDR2 reads YYREEE (reference sequence). The CDR3 covers 16 residues. The CDR3 nucleotides read TGTGCCAGCAGCTTGTCGGCCGGAGGAGTTACCGGCGAAGCTTTCTTT. Translated, it gives CASSLSAGGVTGEAFF.

The gene calls are TRBV9 and TRBJ2-7, with TRBD1 matching 9 bases. The CDR3 contains 14 residues. V trimming: 4 bases; J trimming: 2 bases; junction bases outside the gene matches: 4. Germline V CDR1 and CDR2: SGDLS, YYNGEE. Written as DNA, the CDR3 is TGTGCCAGCAGCACAGGACAGGGGCCCTACGAGCAGTACTTC. This translates into CASSTGQGPYEQYF.

V usage is TRBV30 and J usage is TRBJ2-7, with D tentatively TRBD1 (6 bases). The length of the CDR3 is 15 residues. Trimming stripped 0 bases from V and 2 bases from J, with 14 bases between. The germline V gene has CDR1 GTSNPN and CDR2 SVGIG (reference sequence). Here the CDR3 reads CAWSVQGGNTYEQYF. The CDR3 DNA reads TGTGCCTGGAGTGTACAAGGGGGTAACACCTACGAGCAGTACTTC. Based on the CDR3 plus reference TRBV30 and TRBJ2-7, the full variable domain is SQTIHQWPATLVQPVGSPLSLECTVEGTSNPNLYWYRQAAGRGLQLLFYSVGIGQISSEVPQNLSASRPQDRQFILSSKKLLLSDSGFYLCAWSVQGGNTYEQYFGPGTRLTVT.

The chain is built from TRBV7-9 and TRBJ1-6; D uncertain. V was trimmed by 1 base and J by 8 bases, leaving 9 bases between them. Looked up from germline, CDR1 is SEHNR and CDR2 is FQNEAQ (reference sequence). The CDR3 runs 14 residues. CDR3 in amino acids: CASSLESTHSPLHF. For the CDR3, the DNA is TGTGCCAGCAGCTTAGAGTCTACTCATTCACCCCTCCACTTT.

V usage is TRBV19 and J usage is TRBJ1-5; the D gene is possibly TRBD1 (5 bases). There are 15 residues in the CDR3. The ends were cut back, 0 bases at V and 9 bases at J, with 15 bases in the middle. Germline V gene lookup returns CDR1 LNHDA and CDR2 SQIVND (reference sequence). CDR3: CASSIDRSLTGPQHF. In DNA, the CDR3 is TGTGCCAGTAGTATAGATCGGTCCCTCACAGGGCCCCAGCATTTT.

The gene calls are TRBV3-1 (or the pseudogene TRBV3-2) and TRBJ2-1, with 9 bases fitting TRBD1. Germline CDR1 LGHDT, CDR2 YNNKEL (reference sequence). This CDR3 is built from 16 residues. V dropped 10 bases and J dropped 6; count of bases not matched to a gene: 16. The CDR3 DNA reads as TGTGCCACCCTTAAGTCCGAGACAGGGGGGATCAATGAGCAGTTCTTC. Translating it yields CATLKSETGGINEQFF.

The chain is built from TRBV20-1 and TRBJ2-2; TRBD1 agrees at 9 bases. The CDR3 is 11 amino acids. V lost 6 bases to trimming and J lost 13 bases; unmatched junction nucleotides: 6. Germline CDR1 reads DFQATT; CDR2 reads SNEGSKA (reference sequence). Written as DNA, the CDR3 is TGCAGTGCGACGGGACAGGGTGGGCTGTTTTTT. Translated: CSATGQGGLFF.

The rearrangement uses TRBV6-1 and TRBJ2-1; the match to TRBD1 covers 7 bases. Unmatched junction bases numbered 3, after V lost 5 bases and J lost 8 bases. The length of the CDR3 is 12 residues. Per the germline V gene, CDR1 is MNHNS and CDR2 is SASEGT. The chain's CDR3 is CASSTGVHEQFF. CDR3 in DNA: TGTGCCAGCAGTACAGGGGTCCATGAGCAGTTCTTC.

The rearrangement links TRBV9 to TRBJ2-4; D gene uncertain. Germline lookup yields CDR1 SGDLS and CDR2 YYNGEE. Trimming removed 0 bases from V and 0 bases from J, with 7 bases in between. The CDR3 is 15 amino acids. The CDR3 spells CASSVGGVAKNIQYF. The CDR3, as DNA: TGTGCCAGCAGCGTAGGAGGAGTAGCCAAAAACATTCAGTACTTC.

The V call is TRBV23-1, the J call TRBJ1-2; 7 nucleotides line up with TRBD1. TRBV23-1 is noted as an ORF with a role that remains uncertain. Losses at the gene ends were 6 bases for V and 2 bases for J; bases not matched to a gene: 12. The CDR3 totals 16 residues. The CDR3 is CASSIGTAPPNYGYTF. The CDR3 coding sequence is TGCGCCAGCAGCATCGGGACAGCTCCCCCGAACTATGGCTACACCTTC.

This chain joins TRBV7-9 and TRBJ1-3; D uncertain. The CDR3 is 15 amino acids. V was trimmed by 5 bases and J by 0 bases, leaving 11 bases between them. Germline lookup yields CDR1 SEHNR and CDR2 FQNEAQ (reference sequence). In DNA, the CDR3 is TGTGCCAGCAGCGCCGGGGAGGGCTCTGGAAACACCATATATTTT. It encodes CASSAGEGSGNTIYF.

This clone was observed a single time. The chain recombines TRBV5-1 with TRBJ2-1; 8 bases align to TRBD1. This CDR3 is built from 15 residues. V was pared by 1 base and J by 1 base, with 1 base of the junction left unmatched. Germline CDR1 reads SGHRS; CDR2 reads YFSETQ. The CDR3 DNA is TGCGCCAGCAGCTTGACAGGGGGGTCCTACAATGAGCAGTTCTTC. It yields the protein CASSLTGGSYNEQFF.

The chain employs TRBV9 and TRBJ2-7; a weak D match, TRBD1 (6 bases). Germline V gives CDR1 SGDLS, CDR2 YYNGEE. The CDR3 has 12 residues. V was shortened by 6 bases and J by 6 bases, with 13 bases between the two germline ends. As DNA, the CDR3 is TGTGCCAGCACTACCGGGACATCCGAGCAGTACTTC. Translation: CASTTGTSEQYF. The variable domain in full, with the rest retrieved from reference TRBV9 and TRBJ2-7, is DSGVTQTPKHLITATGQRVTLRCSPRSGDLSVYWYQQSLDQGLQFLIQYYNGEERAKGNILERFSAQQFPDLHSELNLSSLELGDSALYFCASTTGTSEQYFGPGTRLTVT.

The chain links TRBV4-1 to TRBJ1-2, with 8 bases lining up with TRBD1. V trimming: 6 bases; J trimming: 8 bases; junction bases outside the gene matches: 5. The germline V gene has CDR1 MGHRA and CDR2 YSYEKL. The CDR3 covers 12 residues. The CDR3 reads CASRTGDEGYTF. Written as DNA, the CDR3 is TGCGCCAGCAGGACAGGGGATGAAGGCTACACCTTC.